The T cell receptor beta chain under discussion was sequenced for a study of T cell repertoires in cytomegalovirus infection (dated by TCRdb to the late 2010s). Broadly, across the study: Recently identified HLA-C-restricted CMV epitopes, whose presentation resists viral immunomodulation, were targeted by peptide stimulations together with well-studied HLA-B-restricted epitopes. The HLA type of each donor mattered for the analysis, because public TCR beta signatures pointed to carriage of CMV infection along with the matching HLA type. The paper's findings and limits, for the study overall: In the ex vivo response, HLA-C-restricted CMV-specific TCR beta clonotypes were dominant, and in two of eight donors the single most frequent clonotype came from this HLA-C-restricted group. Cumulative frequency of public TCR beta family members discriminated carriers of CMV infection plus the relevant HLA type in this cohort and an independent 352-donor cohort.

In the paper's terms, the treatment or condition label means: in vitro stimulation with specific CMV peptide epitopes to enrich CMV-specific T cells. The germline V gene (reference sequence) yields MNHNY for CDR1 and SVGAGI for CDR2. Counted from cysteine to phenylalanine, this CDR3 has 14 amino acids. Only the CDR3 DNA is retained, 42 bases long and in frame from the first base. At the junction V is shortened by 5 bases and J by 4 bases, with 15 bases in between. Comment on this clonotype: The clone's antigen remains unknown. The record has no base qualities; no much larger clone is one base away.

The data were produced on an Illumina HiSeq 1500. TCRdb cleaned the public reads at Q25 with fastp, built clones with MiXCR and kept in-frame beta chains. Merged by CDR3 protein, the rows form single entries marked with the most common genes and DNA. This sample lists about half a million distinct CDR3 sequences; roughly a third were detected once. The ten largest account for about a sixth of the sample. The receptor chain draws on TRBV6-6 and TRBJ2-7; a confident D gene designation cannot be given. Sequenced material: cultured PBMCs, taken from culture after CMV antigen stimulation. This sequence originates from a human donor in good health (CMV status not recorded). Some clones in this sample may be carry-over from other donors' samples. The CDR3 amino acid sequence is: CASSDWSRGYEQYF. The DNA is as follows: TGTGCCAGCAGTGACTGGTCTCGCGGATACGAGCAGTACTTC.